The rows below give T cell receptor beta chains drawn from one sample of a study of Ad26.COV2.S vaccination and SARS-CoV-2 variants. Produced via immunoSEQ multiplex PCR; TCRdb's table is partial and in-frame only. The sample has about 410,000 clones, about 92% seen once. Sample: peripheral blood, taken in a trial of Ad26.COV2.S vaccine versus placebo. These receptors all stem from a person aged 18 to 59 who received the Ad26.COV2.S COVID-19 vaccine or a placebo. CDR3s include the opening cysteine and the closing phenylalanine or tryptophan. D genes are given only for firm matches. Size is stated for part of the rows, as once, few or many counts, or as a class when the clone is expanded.

cdr3_aa cdr3_nt v_call clone_size d_call j_call
CASRRGWTANTEAFF TGTGCCAGCAGGCGGGGGTGGACAGCGAACACTGAAGCTTTCTTT TRBV9 - - TRBJ1-1
CASSTGGAEAFF TGTGCCAGCAGTACCGGTGGGGCTGAAGCTTTCTTT TRBV12-3/TRBV12-4 once - TRBJ1-1
CASNPSVSIRGYTF TGTGCCAGCAACCCCAGCGTCTCCATTAGGGGCTACACCTTC TRBV6-5 - - TRBJ1-2
CASSPYLTPGEPLHF TGTGCCAGCAGTCCTTACCTGACTCCAGGGGAACCCCTCCACTTT TRBV27 - - TRBJ1-6
CASSLFSNEQFF TGTGCCAGCAGTTTATTTTCCAATGAGCAGTTCTTC TRBV12-3/TRBV12-4 - - TRBJ2-1
CASRQDVMNYEQYF TGCGCCAGCAGGCAAGATGTTATGAACTACGAGCAGTACTTC TRBV4-1 - - TRBJ2-7
CASSPQPITGYTF TGTGCCAGCAGCCCCCAACCTATAACGGGCTACACCTTC TRBV12-3/TRBV12-4 - - TRBJ1-2
CASSAAGAYTDTQYF TGTGCCAGTAGTGCAGCAGGAGCGTACACAGATACGCAGTATTTT TRBV19 - - TRBJ2-3
CASSLGSSRDTDTQYF TGTGCCAGCAGCTTGGGATCTAGCCGGGACACAGATACGCAGTATTTT TRBV5-5 - - TRBJ2-3
CASSDFLGGGKSDTQYF TGTGCCAGCAGTGACTTTCTGGGCGGGGGGAAGTCGGATACGCAGTATTTT TRBV6-1 - TRBD2 TRBJ2-3
CASSAGLAGGTGELFF TGTGCCAGCAGCGCAGGACTAGCGGGCGGGACCGGGGAGCTGTTTTTT TRBV7-2 once TRBD2 TRBJ2-2
CASSYSAGSPLNEQFF TGTGCCAGCAGTTACTCGGCGGGGTCCCCTTTGAATGAGCAGTTCTTC TRBV6-2/TRBV6-3 once - TRBJ2-1
CASSPTHSGANVLTF TGTGCCAGCAGCCCTACCCACTCTGGGGCCAACGTCCTGACTTTC TRBV11-2 - - TRBJ2-6
CASSLFAGGDIQYF TGTGCCAGCAGTTTATTTGCCGGTGGGGACATTCAGTACTTC TRBV27 - - TRBJ2-4
CASNKGGRRINTEAFF TGTGCCAGTAACAAGGGCGGACGGCGAATCAACACTGAAGCTTTCTTT TRBV19 - - TRBJ1-1
CATRDSGGKNEQFF TGCGCCACGAGGGATAGCGGGGGTAAGAATGAGCAGTTCTTC TRBV10-2 - TRBD2 TRBJ2-1
CASSKVQTGELFF TGTGCCAGCTCCAAGGTCCAAACCGGGGAGCTGTTTTTT TRBV18 - - TRBJ2-2
CASSQGQRNTEAFF TGTGCCAGCAGCCAGGGACAGAGGAACACTGAAGCTTTCTTT TRBV5-4 - TRBD1 TRBJ1-1
CASSNVGTGSYEQYF TGTGCCAGCAGTAATGTGGGGACAGGGTCCTACGAGCAGTACTTC TRBV27 once TRBD1 TRBJ2-7
CASSLYSGTEFSYEQYF TGTGCCAGCAGCTTGTATTCCGGGACCGAGTTTTCCTACGAGCAGTACTTC TRBV5-4 - - TRBJ2-7
CATSDLGTGRGEQYF TGTGCCACCAGTGATCTCGGGACAGGGCGTGGCGAGCAGTACTTC TRBV24-1 once TRBD1 TRBJ2-7
CASSLGQGRMEEQFF TGTGCCAGCAGCCTTGGACAGGGCCGCATGGAGGAGCAGTTCTTC TRBV3-1/TRBV3-2 - TRBD1 TRBJ2-1
CASSLARTTGLVGNTIYF TGTGCCAGCAGCTTAGCGCGGACTACAGGTCTAGTTGGAAACACCATATATTTT TRBV7-9 - - TRBJ1-3
CASSLRTDYNEQFF TGTGCCAGCAGCTTACGGACAGACTACAATGAGCAGTTCTTC TRBV7-2 - - TRBJ2-1
CASSFEAGGEQFF TGTGCCAGCAGCTTCGAGGCGGGGGGAGAGCAGTTCTTC TRBV9 - TRBD2 TRBJ2-1
CASSTAGTQETQYF TGTGCCAGCAGCACAGCCGGGACCCAAGAGACCCAGTACTTC TRBV7-2 - - TRBJ2-5
CASSPSQGGPQNIQYF TGTGCCAGCAGCCCCTCACAGGGGGGGCCCCAAAACATTCAGTACTTC TRBV28 - - TRBJ2-4
CATSQGSYGYTF TGTGCCACGTCCCAGGGGAGTTATGGCTACACCTTC TRBV28 - - TRBJ1-2
CASSQSDRETDTQYF TGCGCCAGCAGCCAGTCTGACAGGGAGACAGATACGCAGTATTTT TRBV4-1 - TRBD1 TRBJ2-3
CASSLECPERGNQPQHF TGTGCCAGCAGCTTAGAGTGCCCCGAAAGGGGCAATCAGCCCCAGCATTTT TRBV11-3 - - TRBJ1-5
CASSLVLGVDGYTF TGTGCCAGCAGTTTAGTTCTGGGGGTGGATGGCTACACCTTC TRBV28 - - TRBJ1-2
CSVEDRQGVSYEQYF TGCAGCGTTGAAGATCGGCAGGGGGTGTCCTACGAGCAGTACTTC TRBV29-1 - TRBD1 TRBJ2-7
CASSLLVETQYF TGTGCCAGCAGCTTACTAGTTGAGACCCAGTACTTC TRBV7-8 - - TRBJ2-5
CASSYQGTGRGRGYTF TGTGCCAGCAGTTACCAAGGGACAGGCCGAGGAAGAGGCTACACCTTC TRBV6-5 - TRBD1 TRBJ1-2
CASSADRGRLLTEAFF TGTGCCAGCAGCGCGGACAGGGGGCGCTTGCTCACTGAAGCTTTCTTT TRBV5-6 - TRBD1 TRBJ1-1
CASSYGRVNTEAFF TGTGCCAGCAGTTACGGCAGGGTGAACACTGAAGCTTTCTTT TRBV6-5 once - TRBJ1-1
CASSQDGSREQYF TGCGCCAGCAGCCAAGACGGCAGTCGCGAGCAGTACTTC TRBV4-3 - - TRBJ2-7
CASSYQGAAAQETQYF TGTGCCAGCAGCTACCAGGGGGCCGCCGCACAAGAGACCCAGTACTTC TRBV6-5 once TRBD1 TRBJ2-5
CASSDRAGNQPQHF TGTGCCAGCAGCGACAGGGCTGGCAATCAGCCCCAGCATTTT TRBV2 - TRBD1 TRBJ1-5
CASSIGGQGTGYTF TGTGCCAGTAGTATCGGGGGACAGGGCACCGGCTACACCTTC TRBV19 - TRBD1 TRBJ1-2